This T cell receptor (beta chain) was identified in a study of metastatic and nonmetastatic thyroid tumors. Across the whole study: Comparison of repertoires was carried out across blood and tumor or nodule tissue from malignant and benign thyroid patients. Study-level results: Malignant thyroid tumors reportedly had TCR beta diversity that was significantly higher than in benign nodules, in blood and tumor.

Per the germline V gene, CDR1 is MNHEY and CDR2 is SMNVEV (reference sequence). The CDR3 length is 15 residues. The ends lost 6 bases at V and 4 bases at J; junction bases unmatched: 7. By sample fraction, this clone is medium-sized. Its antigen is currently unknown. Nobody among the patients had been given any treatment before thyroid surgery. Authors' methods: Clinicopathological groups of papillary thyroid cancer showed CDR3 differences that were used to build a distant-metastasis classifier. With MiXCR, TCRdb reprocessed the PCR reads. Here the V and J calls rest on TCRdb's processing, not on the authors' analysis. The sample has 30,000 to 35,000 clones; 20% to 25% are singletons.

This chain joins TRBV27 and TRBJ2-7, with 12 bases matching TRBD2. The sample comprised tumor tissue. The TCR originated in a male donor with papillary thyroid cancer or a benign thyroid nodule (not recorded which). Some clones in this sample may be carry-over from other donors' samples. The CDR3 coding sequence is TGTGCCAGCAGCCTAGCGGGAGGGCCAGGTTACGAGCAGTACTTC. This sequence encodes CASSLAGGPGYEQYF.